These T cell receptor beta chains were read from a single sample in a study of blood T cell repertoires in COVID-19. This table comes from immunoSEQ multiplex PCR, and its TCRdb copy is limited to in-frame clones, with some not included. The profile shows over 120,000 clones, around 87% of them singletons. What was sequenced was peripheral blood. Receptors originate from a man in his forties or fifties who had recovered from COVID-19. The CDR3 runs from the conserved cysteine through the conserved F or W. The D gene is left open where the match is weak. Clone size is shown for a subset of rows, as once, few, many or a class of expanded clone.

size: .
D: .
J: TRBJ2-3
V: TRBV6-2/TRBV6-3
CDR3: CASSYSRRTDTQYF
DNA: TGTGCCAGCAGTTACTCCAGGAGGACAGATACGCAGTATTTT

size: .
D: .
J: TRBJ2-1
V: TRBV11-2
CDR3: CASSPGSQTRSYNEQFF
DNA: TGTGCCAGCAGCCCAGGAAGTCAGACACGCTCCTACAATGAGCAGTTCTTC

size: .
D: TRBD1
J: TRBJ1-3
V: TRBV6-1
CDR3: CASSEDRGYTIYF
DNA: TGTGCCAGCAGTGAGGACAGGGGCTACACCATATATTTT

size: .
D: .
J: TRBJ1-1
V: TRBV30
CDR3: CAWSSRMNTEAFF
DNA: TGTGCCTGGAGTAGCAGGATGAACACTGAAGCTTTCTTT

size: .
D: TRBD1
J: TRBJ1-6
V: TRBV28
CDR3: CASSLQGVSPLHF
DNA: TGTGCCAGCAGTTTACAGGGGGTTTCACCCCTCCACTTT

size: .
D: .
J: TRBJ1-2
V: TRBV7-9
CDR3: CASSLLASEGYGYTF
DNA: TGTGCCAGCAGCTTATTGGCCTCCGAGGGCTATGGCTACACCTTC

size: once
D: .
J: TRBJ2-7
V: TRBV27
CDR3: CASSFSRAYEQYF
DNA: TGTGCCAGCAGTTTTTCCAGGGCCTACGAGCAGTACTTC

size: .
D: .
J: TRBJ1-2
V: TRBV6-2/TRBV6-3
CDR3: CASSFSTAIYGYTF
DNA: TGTGCCAGCAGTTTCTCGACAGCCATCTATGGCTACACCTTC

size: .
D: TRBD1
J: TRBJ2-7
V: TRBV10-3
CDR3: CAISEYGTGEGEQYF
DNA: TGTGCCATCAGTGAGTACGGGACAGGGGAAGGCGAGCAGTACTTC

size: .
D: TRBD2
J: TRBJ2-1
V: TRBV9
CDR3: CASSPGTSGGFNEQFF
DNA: TGTGCCAGCAGCCCGGGGACTAGCGGGGGGTTTAATGAGCAGTTCTTC

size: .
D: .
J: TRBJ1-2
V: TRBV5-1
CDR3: CASSARGHGYTF
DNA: TGCGCCAGCAGCGCCAGGGGCCATGGCTACACCTTC

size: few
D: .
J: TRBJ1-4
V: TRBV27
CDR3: CASSFSGFEKLFF
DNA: TGTGCCAGCAGTTTCTCGGGGTTCGAAAAACTGTTTTTT